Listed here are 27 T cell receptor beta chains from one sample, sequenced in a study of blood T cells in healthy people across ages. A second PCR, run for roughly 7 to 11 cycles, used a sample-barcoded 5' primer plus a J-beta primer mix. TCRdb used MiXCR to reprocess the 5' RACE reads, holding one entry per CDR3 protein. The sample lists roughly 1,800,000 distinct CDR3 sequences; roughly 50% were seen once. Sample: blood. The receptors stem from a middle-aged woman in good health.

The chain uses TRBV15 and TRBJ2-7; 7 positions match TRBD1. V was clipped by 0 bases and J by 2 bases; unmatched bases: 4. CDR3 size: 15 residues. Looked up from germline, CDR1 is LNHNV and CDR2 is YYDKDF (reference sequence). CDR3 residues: CATSREGRGPYEQYF. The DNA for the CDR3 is TGTGCCACCAGCAGAGAGGGTAGGGGGCCCTACGAGCAGTACTTC.

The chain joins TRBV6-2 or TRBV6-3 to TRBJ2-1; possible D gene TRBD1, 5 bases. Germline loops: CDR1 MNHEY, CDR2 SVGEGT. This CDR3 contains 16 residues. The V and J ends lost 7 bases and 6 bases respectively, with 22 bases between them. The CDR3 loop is CASNLGQSALGNEQFF. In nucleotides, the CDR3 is TGTGCCAGCAACTTGGGGCAGTCAGCATTGGGCAATGAGCAGTTCTTC.

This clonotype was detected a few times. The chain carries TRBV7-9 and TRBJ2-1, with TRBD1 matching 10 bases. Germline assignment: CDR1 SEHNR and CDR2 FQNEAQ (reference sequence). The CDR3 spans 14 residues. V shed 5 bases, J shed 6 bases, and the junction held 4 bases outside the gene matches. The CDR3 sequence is CASSPRTGGNEQFF. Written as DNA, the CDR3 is TGTGCCAGCAGCCCAAGGACAGGGGGCAATGAGCAGTTCTTC.

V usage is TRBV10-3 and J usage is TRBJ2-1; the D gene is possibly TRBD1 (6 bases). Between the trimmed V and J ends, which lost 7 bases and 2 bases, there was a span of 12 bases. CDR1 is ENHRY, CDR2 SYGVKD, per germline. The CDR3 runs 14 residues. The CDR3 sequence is CAIMEQGTYNEQFF. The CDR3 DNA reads TGTGCCATCATGGAACAGGGAACCTACAATGAGCAGTTCTTC.

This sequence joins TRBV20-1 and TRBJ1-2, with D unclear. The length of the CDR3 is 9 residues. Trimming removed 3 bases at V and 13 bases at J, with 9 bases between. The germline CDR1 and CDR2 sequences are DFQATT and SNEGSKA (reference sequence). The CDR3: CSASSLLTF. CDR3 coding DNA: TGCAGTGCTAGTAGTTTGCTCACCTTC.

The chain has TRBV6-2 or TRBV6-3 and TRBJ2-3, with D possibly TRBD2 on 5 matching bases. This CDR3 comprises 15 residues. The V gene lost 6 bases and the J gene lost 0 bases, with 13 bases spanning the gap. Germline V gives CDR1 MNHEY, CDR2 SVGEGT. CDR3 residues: CASRTGGLSTDTQYF. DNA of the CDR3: TGTGCCAGCAGGACTGGAGGCCTGAGCACAGATACGCAGTATTTT.

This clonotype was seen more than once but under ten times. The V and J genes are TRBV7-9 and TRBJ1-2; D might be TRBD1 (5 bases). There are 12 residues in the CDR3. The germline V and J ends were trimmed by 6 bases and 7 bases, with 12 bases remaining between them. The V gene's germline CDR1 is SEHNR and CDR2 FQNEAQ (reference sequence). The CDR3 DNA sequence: TGTGCCAGCAGTCTCCGGGACTCTGGCTACACCTTC. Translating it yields CASSLRDSGYTF.

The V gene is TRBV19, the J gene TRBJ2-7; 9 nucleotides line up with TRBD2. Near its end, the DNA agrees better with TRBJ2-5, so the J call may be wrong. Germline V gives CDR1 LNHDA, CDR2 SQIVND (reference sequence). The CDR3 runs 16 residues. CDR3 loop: CASSIMASGVGETQYF. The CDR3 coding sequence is TGTGCCAGTAGTATAATGGCTAGCGGGGTGGGAGAGACCCAGTACTTC.

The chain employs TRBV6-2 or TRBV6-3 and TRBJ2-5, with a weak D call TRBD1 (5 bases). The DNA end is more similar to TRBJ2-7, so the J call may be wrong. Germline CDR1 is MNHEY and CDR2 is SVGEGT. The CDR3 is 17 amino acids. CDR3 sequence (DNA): TGTGCCAGCAGTTACAGGGGTGACACCAGCAGGGCCTACGAGCAGTACTTC. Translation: CASSYRGDTSRAYEQYF.

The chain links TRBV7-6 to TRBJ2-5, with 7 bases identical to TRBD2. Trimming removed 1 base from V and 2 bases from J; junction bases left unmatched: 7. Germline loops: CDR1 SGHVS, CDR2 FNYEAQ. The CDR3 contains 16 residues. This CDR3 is CASSLGFLAVQETQYF. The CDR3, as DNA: TGTGCCAGCAGCTTAGGCTTCCTAGCGGTTCAAGAGACCCAGTACTTC.

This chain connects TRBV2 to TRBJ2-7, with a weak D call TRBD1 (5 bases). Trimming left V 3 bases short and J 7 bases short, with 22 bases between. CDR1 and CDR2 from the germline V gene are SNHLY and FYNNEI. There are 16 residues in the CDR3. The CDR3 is CASSDTTRVTYNEQYF. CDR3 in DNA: TGTGCCAGCAGTGATACAACCAGGGTAACCTACAATGAGCAGTACTTC.

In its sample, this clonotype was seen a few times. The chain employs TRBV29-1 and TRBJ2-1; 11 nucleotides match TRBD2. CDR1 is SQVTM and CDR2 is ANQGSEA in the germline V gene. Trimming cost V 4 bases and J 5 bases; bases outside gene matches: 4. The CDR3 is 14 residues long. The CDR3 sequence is CSVVGTSGNNEQFF. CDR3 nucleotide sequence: TGCAGCGTTGTCGGGACTAGCGGAAACAATGAGCAGTTCTTC.

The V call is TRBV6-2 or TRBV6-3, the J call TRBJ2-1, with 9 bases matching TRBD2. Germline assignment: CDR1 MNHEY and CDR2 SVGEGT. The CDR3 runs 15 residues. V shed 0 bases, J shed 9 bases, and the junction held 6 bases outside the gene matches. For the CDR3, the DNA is TGTGCCAGCAGTTACTCGAGCGGGGGGTTGGGTGAGCAGTTCTTC. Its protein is CASSYSSGGLGEQFF.

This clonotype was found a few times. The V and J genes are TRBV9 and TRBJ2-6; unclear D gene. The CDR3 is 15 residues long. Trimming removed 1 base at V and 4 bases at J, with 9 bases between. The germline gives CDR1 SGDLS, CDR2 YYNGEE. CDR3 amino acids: CASSVSGNGANVLTF. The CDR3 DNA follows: TGTGCCAGCAGCGTATCCGGAAACGGGGCCAACGTCCTGACTTTC.

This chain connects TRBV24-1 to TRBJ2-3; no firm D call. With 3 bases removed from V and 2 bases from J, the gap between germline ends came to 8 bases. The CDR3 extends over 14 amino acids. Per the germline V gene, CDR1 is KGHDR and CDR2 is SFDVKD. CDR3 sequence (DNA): TGTGCCACCAGTGATGAGTATGTCACAGATACGCAGTATTTT. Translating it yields CATSDEYVTDTQYF.

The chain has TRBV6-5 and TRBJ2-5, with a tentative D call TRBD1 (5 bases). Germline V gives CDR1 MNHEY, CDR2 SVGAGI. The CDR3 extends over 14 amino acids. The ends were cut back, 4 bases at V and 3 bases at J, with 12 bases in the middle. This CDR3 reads CASSFRTLEETQYF. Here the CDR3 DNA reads TGTGCCAGCAGTTTTAGGACATTAGAAGAGACCCAGTACTTC.

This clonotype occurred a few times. This CDR3 is CSARFRVVTDTQYF. Here the CDR3 DNA reads TGCAGTGCTAGGTTCAGGGTGGTAACAGATACGCAGTATTTT. The rearrangement joins TRBV20-1 to TRBJ2-3; D is possibly TRBD1 (5 bases). CDR3 length: 14 residues. The germline V and J ends were trimmed by 3 bases and 3 bases, with 13 bases remaining between them. Germline V gene data show CDR1 as DFQATT and CDR2 as SNEGSKA (reference sequence).

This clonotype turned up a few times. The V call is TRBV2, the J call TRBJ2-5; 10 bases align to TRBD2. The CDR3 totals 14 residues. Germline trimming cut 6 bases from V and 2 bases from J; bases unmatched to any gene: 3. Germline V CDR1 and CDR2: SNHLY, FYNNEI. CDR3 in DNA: TGTGCCAGCAGCACACTAGCGGGGCAAGAGACCCAGTACTTC. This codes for CASSTLAGQETQYF.

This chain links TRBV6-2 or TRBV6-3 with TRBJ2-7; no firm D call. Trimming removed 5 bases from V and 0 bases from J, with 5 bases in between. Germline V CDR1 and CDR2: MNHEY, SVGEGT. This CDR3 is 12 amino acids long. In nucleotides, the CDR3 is TGTGCCAGCAGTCAATTCTCCTACGAGCAGTACTTC. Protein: CASSQFSYEQYF.

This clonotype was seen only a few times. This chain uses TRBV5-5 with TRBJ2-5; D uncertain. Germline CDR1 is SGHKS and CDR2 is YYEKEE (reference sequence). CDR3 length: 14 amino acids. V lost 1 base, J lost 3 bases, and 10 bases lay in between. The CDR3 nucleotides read TGTGCCAGCAGCTTGATGACAATGGAAGAGACCCAGTACTTC. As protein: CASSLMTMEETQYF. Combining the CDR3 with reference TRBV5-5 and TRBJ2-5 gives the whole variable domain DAGVTQSPTHLIKTRGQQVTLRCSPISGHKSVSWYQQVLGQGPQFIFQYYEKEERGRGNFPDRFSARQFPNYSSELNVNALLLGDSALYLCASSLMTMEETQYFGPGTRLLVL.

CDR3 in amino acids: CASSSQGRDNEQFF. The DNA for the CDR3 is TGTGCCAGCAGCTCTCAAGGGCGGGACAATGAGCAGTTCTTC. The chain recombines TRBV7-6 with TRBJ2-1, with D tentatively TRBD2 (5 bases). The V gene lost 4 bases and the J gene lost 5 bases, with 12 bases spanning the gap. The CDR3 is made up of 14 amino acids. The germline gives CDR1 SGHVS, CDR2 FNYEAQ.

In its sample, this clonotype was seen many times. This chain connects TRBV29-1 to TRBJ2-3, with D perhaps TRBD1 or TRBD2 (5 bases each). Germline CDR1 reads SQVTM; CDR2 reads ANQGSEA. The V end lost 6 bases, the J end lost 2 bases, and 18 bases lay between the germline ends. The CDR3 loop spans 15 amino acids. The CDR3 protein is CSVRLGASLTDTQYF. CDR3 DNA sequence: TGCAGCGTGCGTCTCGGGGCCTCCCTCACAGATACGCAGTATTTT.

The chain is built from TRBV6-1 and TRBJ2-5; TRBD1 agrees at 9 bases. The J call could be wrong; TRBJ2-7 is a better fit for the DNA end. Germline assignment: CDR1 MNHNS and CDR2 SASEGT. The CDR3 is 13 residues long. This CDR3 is CASSPDRGFEQYF. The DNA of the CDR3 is TGTGCCAGCAGTCCTGACAGGGGGTTCGAGCAGTACTTC.

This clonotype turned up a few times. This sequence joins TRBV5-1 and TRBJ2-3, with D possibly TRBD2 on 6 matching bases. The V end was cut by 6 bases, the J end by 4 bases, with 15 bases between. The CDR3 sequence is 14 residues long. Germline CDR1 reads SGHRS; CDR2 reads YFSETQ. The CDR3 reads CASKRATQADTQYF. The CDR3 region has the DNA TGCGCCAGCAAGCGGGCCACCCAGGCAGATACGCAGTATTTT.

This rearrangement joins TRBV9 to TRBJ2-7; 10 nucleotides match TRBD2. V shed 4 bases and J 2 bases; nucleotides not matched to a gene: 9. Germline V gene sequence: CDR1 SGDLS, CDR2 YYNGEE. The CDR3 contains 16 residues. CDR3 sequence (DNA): TGTGCCAGCAGCCCTCGGAGAACTAGCGGGACCTACGAGCAGTACTTC. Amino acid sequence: CASSPRRTSGTYEQYF.

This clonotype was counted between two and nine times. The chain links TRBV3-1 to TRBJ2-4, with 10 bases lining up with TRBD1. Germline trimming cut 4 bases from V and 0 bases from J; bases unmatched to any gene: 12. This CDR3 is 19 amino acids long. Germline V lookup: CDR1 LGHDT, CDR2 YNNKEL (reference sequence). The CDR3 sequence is CASSPLSTGGLSAKNIQYF. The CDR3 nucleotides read TGTGCCAGCAGCCCTCTATCGACAGGGGGCCTTTCAGCCAAAAACATTCAGTACTTC.

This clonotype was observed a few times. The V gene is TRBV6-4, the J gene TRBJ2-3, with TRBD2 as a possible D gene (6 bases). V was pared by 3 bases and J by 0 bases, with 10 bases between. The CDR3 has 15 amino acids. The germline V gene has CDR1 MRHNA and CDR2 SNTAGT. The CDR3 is CASSDGGLSTDTQYF. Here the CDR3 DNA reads TGTGCCAGCAGTGATGGAGGGCTTAGCACAGATACGCAGTATTTT.